This T cell receptor beta chain stems from a study of blood T cells in healthy people across ages. Primers used in a second PCR of about 7 to 12 cycles were a sample-barcoded 5' primer and a J-beta primer mix. TCRdb called the 5' RACE reads again in MiXCR, with one record for every CDR3 protein. The table has roughly 550,000 distinct CDR3 sequences, around 24% seen once; the top ten hold roughly 9.4%. Trimming removed 2 bases from V and 2 bases from J; junction bases left unmatched: 6. Germline V gene sequence: CDR1 DFQATT, CDR2 SNEGSKA (reference sequence). This CDR3 is built from 14 residues. The sample was also linked to a second study, of T cells of mothers and their children. From that report: RNA was extracted, and all of it went into cDNA synthesis at 1.5 ug per 15 ul.

The specimen sequenced was blood. The TCR originated in a boy aged 10-17 years in good health. The V and J genes are TRBV20-1 and TRBJ2-7; 7 bases map to TRBD1. The CDR3 bases are TGCAGTGCTAGAAGGACAGGAATCACCTACGAGCAGTACTTC. Translated: CSARRTGITYEQYF.